This T cell receptor (beta chain) was sequenced during a study of vaccination effects on CD4 cells after COVID-19. Across the study: Samples collected post-vaccine were obtained a median of 72 days after the second dose. Study findings and constraints: The vaccine-induced clones of healthy vaccinees included only 1 of 255 that cross-reacted with common cold coronaviruses.

Remarks on this clone: Its target is not known.

Sequencing followed a ViraFEST assay step that expanded antigen-specific CD4+ T cells with viral peptide pools. Cultured cells yielded isolated CD4+ T cells after around 9 days. Each person got two doses of an mRNA SARS-CoV-2 vaccine, BNT162b2 or mRNA-1273. Absence of prior SARS-CoV-2 infection characterized the vaccine recipients, who showed negative nucleocapsid antibodies. Both day 3 and day 7 saw half the medium replaced with IL-2 medium. Per germline, CDR1 SQVTM and CDR2 ANQGSEA. This CDR3 region has 11 residues. V lost 4 bases and J lost 5, with 8 bases in between. Produced via immunoSEQ multiplex PCR; TCRdb's table is partial and in-frame only. This sample has 84,000 or so clones, with 77% found just once.

The sequence derives from a human donor who received a COVID-19 vaccine. The chain is built from TRBV29-1 and TRBJ2-5, with D unresolved. Sample: CD4+ T cells from PBMCs cultured with HCoV-OC43 spike peptides, taken after COVID-19 vaccination. Specified subset: HCoV-OC43 spike overlapping peptide pool stimulation. CDR3 coding DNA: TGCAGCGTTGGGGTAGGGGAGACCCAGTACTTC. As protein: CSVGVGETQYF.